Following are 3 T cell receptor beta chains from one sample sequenced in a study of blood T cell repertoires in COVID-19. Generated by immunoSEQ multiplex PCR, the TCRdb table keeps only in-frame clones and is missing some. The data contain approximately 150,000 clones, 70% to 90% of them singletons. Sequenced sample: peripheral blood. The receptors stem from a woman between 45 and 60 years old with COVID-19, enrolled during active disease.

This chain links TRBV7-9 with TRBJ1-5; TRBD1 might be the D (5 bases). This CDR3 comprises 16 residues. Trimming took off 5 bases at V and 2 bases at J, with 16 bases between the two ends. Germline loops: CDR1 SEHNR, CDR2 FQNEAQ (reference sequence). The CDR3 DNA sequence: TGTGCCAGCAGCCCCCAGGGATTTGGGGGCAATCAGCCCCAGCATTTT. Residues: CASSPQGFGGNQPQHF.

This clone was found once. The chain links TRBV6-5 to TRBJ1-2; tentatively, D is TRBD1 (6 bases). The ends were cut back, 8 bases at V and 4 bases at J, with 14 bases in the middle. The CDR3 length is 13 residues. Germline values: CDR1 MNHEY, CDR2 SVGAGI. The CDR3 sequence: CASLLGQGYGYTF. For the CDR3, the DNA is TGTGCCAGCCTGCTGGGACAAGGCTATGGCTACACCTTC.

This chain uses TRBV30 with TRBJ1-2, with a weak D call TRBD1 (5 bases). Trimming shortened V by 2 bases and J by 6 bases, and 10 bases separated the two germline ends. CDR1 is GTSNPN and CDR2 is SVGIG in the germline V gene (reference sequence). CDR3 length: 12 residues. The chain's CDR3 is CAWSTGGHGYTF. CDR3 nucleotides: TGTGCCTGGAGTACCGGGGGTCATGGCTACACCTTC.